A selection of T cell receptor beta chains follows, all from one sample in a study of shared clonotypes between healthy human individuals. Sequenced by immunoSEQ multiplex PCR; TCRdb stores in-frame clones only, minus some. This sample yields about 600,000 clones, of which around 76% are seen a single time; 12% belongs to the top ten. Sequencing was done on a sample of PBMCs. These TCRs come from a woman aged 40 to 49 in good health. Some clones in this sample may be carry-over from other donors' samples. CDR3s include the opening cysteine and the closing phenylalanine or tryptophan. Fields, in order: clone size, D gene, V gene, J gene, CDR3 DNA, CDR3 protein. The D gene is left open where the match is weak. Clone size appears in some rows only: once, few, many, or a class for an expanded clone.

.	.	TRBV15	TRBJ1-1	TGTGCCACCAGCTTAGTACAGGGCCTAATTGCTGAAGCTTTCTTT	CATSLVQGLIAEAFF
.	.	TRBV10-2	TRBJ2-7	TGCGCCAGCAGTGAGTCGACCAGCGCTCACTACGAGCAGTACTTC	CASSESTSAHYEQYF
.	TRBD2	TRBV7-3	TRBJ2-7	TGTGCCAGCAGCCCAACGGCAGGCGCTAGCGGGAAAAGCTCCGAGCAGTACTTC	CASSPTAGASGKSSEQYF
.	TRBD2	TRBV11-2	TRBJ2-4	TGTGCCAGCAGCTTAGATTGGACTAGCGGGAGGAGGGGAAACATTCAGTACTTC	CASSLDWTSGRRGNIQYF
.	TRBD1	TRBV30	TRBJ2-1	TGTGCCTGGGATCGAATGCTCGGGACAGGATACAATGAGCAGTTCTTC	CAWDRMLGTGYNEQFF
.	.	TRBV6-1	TRBJ1-5	TGTGCCAGCAGTGAGGAGCTACGGAGACCCCAGCATTTT	CASSEELRRPQHF
.	.	TRBV30	TRBJ2-5	TGTGCCTGGAACAGGGACGGAGAGACCCAGTACTTC	CAWNRDGETQYF
once	.	TRBV15	TRBJ2-7	TGTGCCACCAGCAGGACCCTCCCACCTGCCTACGAGCAGTACTTC	CATSRTLPPAYEQYF
.	.	TRBV9	TRBJ2-3	TGTGCCAGCAGCTTTTTAGCGGAAGCCACAGATACGCAGTATTTT	CASSFLAEATDTQYF
.	.	TRBV7-6	TRBJ1-3	TGTGCCAGCAGCAAGGACACTGCTGGAAACACCATATATTTT	CASSKDTAGNTIYF
.	TRBD2	TRBV18	TRBJ2-5	TGTGCCAGCTCACCCTCTAGCGGCGAAGAGACCCAGTACTTC	CASSPSSGEETQYF
.	TRBD2	TRBV7-9	TRBJ2-7	TGTGCCAGCAGCCCACGGGAGGCCTCCTACGAGCAGTACTTC	CASSPREASYEQYF
.	.	TRBV19	TRBJ1-2	TGTGCCAGTGCTCACAGGGCCGATCCATATGGCTACACCTTC	CASAHRADPYGYTF
.	TRBD1	TRBV14	TRBJ1-4	TGTGCCAGCAGCCAGAGGACAGGGGCTTTCGGTGAAAAACTGTTTTTT	CASSQRTGAFGEKLFF
.	.	TRBV18	TRBJ2-4	TGTGCCAGCTCGGGGAGCGGAGGGGAAAACATTCAGTACTTC	CASSGSGGENIQYF
few	.	TRBV28	TRBJ1-5	TGTGCCAGCAGCCCAGGCGTGGGTAAACTCCAGCCCCAGCATTTT	CASSPGVGKLQPQHF
.	TRBD2	TRBV4-2	TRBJ2-7	TGTGCCAGCAGCTGGAGGGAGGGAGAATACGAGCAGTACTTC	CASSWREGEYEQYF